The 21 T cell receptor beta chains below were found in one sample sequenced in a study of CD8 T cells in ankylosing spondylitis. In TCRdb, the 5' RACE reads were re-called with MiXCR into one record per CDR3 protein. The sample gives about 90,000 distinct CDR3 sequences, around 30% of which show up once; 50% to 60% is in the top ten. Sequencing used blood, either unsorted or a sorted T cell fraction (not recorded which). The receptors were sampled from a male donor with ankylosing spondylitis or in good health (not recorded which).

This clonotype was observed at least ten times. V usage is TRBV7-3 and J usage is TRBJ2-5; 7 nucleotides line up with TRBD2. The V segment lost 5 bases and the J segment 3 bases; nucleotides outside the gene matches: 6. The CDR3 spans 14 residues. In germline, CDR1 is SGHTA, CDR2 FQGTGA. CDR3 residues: CASSPMGGEETQYF. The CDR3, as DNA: TGTGCCAGCAGCCCCATGGGGGGGGAAGAGACCCAGTACTTC.

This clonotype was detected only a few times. CDR3 sequence: CSVEFWDGGSYEQYF. In DNA form, the CDR3 reads TGCAGCGTTGAATTTTGGGACGGGGGCTCCTACGAGCAGTACTTC. V and J are TRBV29-1 and TRBJ2-7; a weak D match, TRBD2 (6 bases). Germline CDR1 is SQVTM and CDR2 is ANQGSEA. V was pared by 2 bases and J by 0 bases, with 14 bases between. The CDR3 sequence is 15 residues long.

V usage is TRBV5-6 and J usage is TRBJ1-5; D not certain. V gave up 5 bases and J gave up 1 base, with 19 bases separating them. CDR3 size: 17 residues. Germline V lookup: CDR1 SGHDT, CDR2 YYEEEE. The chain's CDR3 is CASSYWGLRGSNQPQHF. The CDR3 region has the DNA TGTGCCAGCAGTTATTGGGGTCTTCGGGGAAGCAATCAGCCCCAGCATTTT.

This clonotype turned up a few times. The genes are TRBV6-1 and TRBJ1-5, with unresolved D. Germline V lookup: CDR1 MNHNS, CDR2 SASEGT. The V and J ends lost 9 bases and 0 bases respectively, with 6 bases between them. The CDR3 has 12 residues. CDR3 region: CASSASNQPQHF. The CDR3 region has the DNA TGTGCCAGTTCAGCTAGCAATCAGCCCCAGCATTTT.

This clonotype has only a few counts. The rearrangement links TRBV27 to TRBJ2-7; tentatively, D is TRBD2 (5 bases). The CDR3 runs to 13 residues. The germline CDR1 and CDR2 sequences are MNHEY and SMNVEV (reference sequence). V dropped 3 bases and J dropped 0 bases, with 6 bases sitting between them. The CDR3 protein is CASSFAGSYEQYF. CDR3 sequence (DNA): TGTGCCAGCAGTTTTGCGGGCTCCTACGAGCAGTACTTC.

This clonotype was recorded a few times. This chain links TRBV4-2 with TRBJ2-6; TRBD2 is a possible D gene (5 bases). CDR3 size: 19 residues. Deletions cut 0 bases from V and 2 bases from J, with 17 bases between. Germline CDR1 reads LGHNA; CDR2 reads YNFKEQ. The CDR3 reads CASSQEKVTGNPGANVLTF. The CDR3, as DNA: TGTGCCAGCAGCCAAGAAAAAGTGACGGGGAACCCTGGGGCCAACGTCCTGACTTTC.

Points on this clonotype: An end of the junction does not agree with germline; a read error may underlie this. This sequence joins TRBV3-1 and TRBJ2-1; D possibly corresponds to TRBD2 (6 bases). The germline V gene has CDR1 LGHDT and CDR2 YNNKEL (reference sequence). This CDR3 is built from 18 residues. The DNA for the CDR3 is TGTGCCAGCACCCAAGTATTGGGGAGTCTAGCGCACTACAATGAGCAGTTCTTC. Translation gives CASTQVLGSLAHYNEQFF.

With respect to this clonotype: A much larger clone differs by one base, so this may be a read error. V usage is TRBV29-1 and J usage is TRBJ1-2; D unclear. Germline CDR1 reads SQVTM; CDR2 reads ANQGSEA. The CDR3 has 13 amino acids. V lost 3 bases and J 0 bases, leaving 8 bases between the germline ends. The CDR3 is CSVDNTPNYGYTF. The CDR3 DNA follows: TGCAGCGTTGATAACACTCCTAACTATGGCTACACCTTC.

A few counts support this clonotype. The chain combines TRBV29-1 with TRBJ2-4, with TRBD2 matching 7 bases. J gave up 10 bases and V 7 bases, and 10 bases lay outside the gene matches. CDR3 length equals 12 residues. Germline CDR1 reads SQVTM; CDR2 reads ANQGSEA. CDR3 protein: CSALTGAGIQYF. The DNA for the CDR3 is TGCAGCGCCCTTACCGGAGCGGGAATTCAGTACTTC.

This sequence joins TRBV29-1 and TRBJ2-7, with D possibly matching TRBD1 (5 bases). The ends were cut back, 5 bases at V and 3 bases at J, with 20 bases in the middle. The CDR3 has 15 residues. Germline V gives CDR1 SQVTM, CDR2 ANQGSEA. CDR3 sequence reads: CSVFVETAIFYEQYF. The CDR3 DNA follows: TGCAGCGTTTTTGTTGAGACAGCCATTTTCTACGAGCAGTACTTC.

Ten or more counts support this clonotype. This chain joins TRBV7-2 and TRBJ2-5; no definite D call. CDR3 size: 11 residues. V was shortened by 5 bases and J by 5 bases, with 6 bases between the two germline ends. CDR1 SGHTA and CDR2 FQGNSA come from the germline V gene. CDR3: CASSPQETQYF. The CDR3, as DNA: TGTGCCAGCAGCCCCCAGGAGACCCAGTACTTC.

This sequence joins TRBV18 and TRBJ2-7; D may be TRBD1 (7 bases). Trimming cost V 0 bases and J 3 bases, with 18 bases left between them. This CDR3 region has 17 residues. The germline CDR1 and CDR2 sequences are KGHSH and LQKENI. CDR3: CASSPPGPRGTLYEQYF. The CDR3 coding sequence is TGTGCCAGCTCACCACCGGGACCCAGGGGGACTCTCTACGAGCAGTACTTC.

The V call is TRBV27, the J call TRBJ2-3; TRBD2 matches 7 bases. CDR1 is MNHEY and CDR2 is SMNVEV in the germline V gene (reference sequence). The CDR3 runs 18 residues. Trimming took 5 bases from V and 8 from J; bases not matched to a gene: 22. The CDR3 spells CASSPARGVALLVGTQYF. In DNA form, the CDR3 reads TGTGCCAGCAGTCCTGCTCGGGGGGTAGCGCTTCTCGTTGGTACGCAGTATTTT.

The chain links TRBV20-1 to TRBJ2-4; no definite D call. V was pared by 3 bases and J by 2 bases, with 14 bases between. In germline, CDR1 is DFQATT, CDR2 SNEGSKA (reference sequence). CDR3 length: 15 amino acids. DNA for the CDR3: TGCAGTGCTAGTTGGAACAGTGGGACCAAAAACATTCAGTACTTC. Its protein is CSASWNSGTKNIQYF.

This chain's CDR3 is CASSLHRTASNQPQHF. The CDR3 coding sequence is TGTGCCAGCAGCCTGCATAGGACAGCAAGCAATCAGCCCCAGCATTTT. V and J are TRBV12-3 or TRBV12-4 and TRBJ1-5; D is perhaps TRBD1 (6 bases). This CDR3 is 16 amino acids long. V lost 6 bases to trimming and J lost 1 base, with 16 bases between them.

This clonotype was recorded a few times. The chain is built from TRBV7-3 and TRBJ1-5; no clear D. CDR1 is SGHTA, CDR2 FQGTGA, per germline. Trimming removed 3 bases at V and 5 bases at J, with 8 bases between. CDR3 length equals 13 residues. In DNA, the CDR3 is TGTGCCAGCAGCTTTGGTAGAGATCAGCCCCAGCATTTT. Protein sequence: CASSFGRDQPQHF.

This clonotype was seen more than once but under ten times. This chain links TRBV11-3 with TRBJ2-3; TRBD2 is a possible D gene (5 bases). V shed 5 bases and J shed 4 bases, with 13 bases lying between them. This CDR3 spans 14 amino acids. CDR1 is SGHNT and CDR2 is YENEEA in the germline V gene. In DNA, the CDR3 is TGTGCCAGCAGCGAAAGCCGGGGAGCAGATACGCAGTATTTT. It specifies CASSESRGADTQYF.

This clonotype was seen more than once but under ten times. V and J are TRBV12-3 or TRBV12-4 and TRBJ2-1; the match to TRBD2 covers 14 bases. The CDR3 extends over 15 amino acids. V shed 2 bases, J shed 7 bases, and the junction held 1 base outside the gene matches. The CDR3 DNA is TGTGCCAGCAGTTTACGACTAGCGGGAGGGAATGAGCAGTTCTTC. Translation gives CASSLRLAGGNEQFF.

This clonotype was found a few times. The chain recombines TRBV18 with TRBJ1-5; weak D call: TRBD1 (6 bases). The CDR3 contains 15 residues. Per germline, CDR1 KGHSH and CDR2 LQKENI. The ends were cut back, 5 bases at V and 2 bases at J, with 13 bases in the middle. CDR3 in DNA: TGTGCCAGCTCAGCCCAGGGGATGGGCAATCAGCCCCAGCATTTT. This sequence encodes CASSAQGMGNQPQHF.

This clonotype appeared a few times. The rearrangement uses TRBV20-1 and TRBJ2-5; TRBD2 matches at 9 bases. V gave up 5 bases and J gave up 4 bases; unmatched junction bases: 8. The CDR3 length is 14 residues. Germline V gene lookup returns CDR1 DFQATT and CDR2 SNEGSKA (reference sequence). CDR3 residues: CSAGLAGVGETQYF. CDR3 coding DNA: TGCAGTGCTGGGTTAGCGGGAGTGGGAGAGACCCAGTACTTC.

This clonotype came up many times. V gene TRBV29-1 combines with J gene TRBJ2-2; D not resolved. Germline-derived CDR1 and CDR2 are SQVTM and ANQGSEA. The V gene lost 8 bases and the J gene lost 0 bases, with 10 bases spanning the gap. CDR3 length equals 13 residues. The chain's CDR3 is CSFSRTNTGELFF. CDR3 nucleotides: TGCAGCTTCTCCAGAACGAACACCGGGGAGCTGTTTTTT.